This T cell receptor beta chain was sequenced in a study of identical twins. From the 5' RACE reads, TCRdb called clonotypes with MiXCR, one entry per CDR3 protein. The sample lists just under 650,000 distinct CDR3 sequences; roughly 7.2% were seen once. V shed 6 bases and J shed 1 base, with 18 bases lying between them. The CDR3 runs to 15 residues. Germline V lookup: CDR1 SQVTM, CDR2 ANQGSEA. This clonotype was seen repeatedly, ten times or more. Separately, the same data were catalogued under a study of yellow fever vaccine responses in identical twins.

V is TRBV29-1 and J is TRBJ2-5, with D maybe TRBD1 (6 bases). The TCR originated in a woman between 18 and 30 years old in good health. Material for sequencing was PBMCs. The CDR3 bases are TGCAGCGTCCCCTGGCCCGGGACAACCCAAGAGACCCAGTACTTC. Its protein is CSVPWPGTTQETQYF.